This entry lists 21 T cell receptor beta chains sequenced from one sample in a study of T cell responses to AZD1222 COVID-19 vaccine. The repertoire was sequenced with immunoSEQ multiplex PCR; TCRdb's copy has only in-frame clones and lacks some. The sample includes 110,000 to 150,000 clones, roughly 93% of them seen just once. The sample consisted of peripheral blood, taken on day 0 of MenACWY control vaccination. Source of these receptors: an adult in good health.

The rearrangement uses TRBV7-2 and TRBJ1-1; D gene ambiguous. The CDR3 contains 13 residues. Trimming took 0 bases from V and 5 from J, leaving 7 bases between them. The germline V gene has CDR1 SGHTA and CDR2 FQGNSA. The CDR3 DNA reads TGTGCCAGCAGCTTAGCCGGGAAAACTGAAGCTTTCTTT. It translates to CASSLAGKTEAFF.

This chain connects TRBV2 to TRBJ1-6, with D uncertain. From germline, CDR1 is SNHLY and CDR2 FYNNEI. The CDR3 has 13 residues. Trimming left V 2 bases short and J 10 bases short, with 9 bases between. This CDR3 is CASSEWGKSPLHF. In DNA form, the CDR3 reads TGTGCCAGCAGTGAATGGGGTAAATCACCCCTCCACTTT.

The V and J genes are TRBV10-1 and TRBJ2-1, with D possibly being TRBD2 (6 bases). This CDR3 spans 14 amino acids. V dropped 7 bases and J dropped 5 bases, with 15 bases sitting between them. CDR1 WNHNN and CDR2 SYGVQD come from the germline V gene (reference sequence). CDR3 in amino acids: CASKEGSTDNEQFF. CDR3 nucleotides: TGCGCCAGCAAGGAGGGGTCGACAGACAATGAGCAGTTCTTC.

This rearrangement joins TRBV27 to TRBJ2-4, with 9 bases matching TRBD2. This CDR3 has 15 amino acids. The germline CDR1 and CDR2 sequences are MNHEY and SMNVEV (reference sequence). Unmatched junction bases numbered 8, after V lost 3 bases and J lost 8 bases. DNA for the CDR3: TGTGCCAGCAGTTTGGTAGCGGGAGAGGCGGACATTCAGTACTTC. It yields the protein CASSLVAGEADIQYF.

The chain carries TRBV28 and TRBJ1-5; no clear D. The CDR3 totals 16 residues. Germline V gene lookup returns CDR1 MDHEN and CDR2 SYDVKM. Trimming shortened V by 3 bases and J by 4 bases, and 16 bases separated the two germline ends. Here the CDR3 DNA reads TGTGCCAGCAGTTTGTCACCACTCCATCCTAATCAGCCCCAGCATTTT. It specifies CASSLSPLHPNQPQHF.

This chain uses TRBV5-1 with TRBJ1-2; D not certain. The CDR3 consists of 15 residues. Trimming stripped 0 bases from V and 3 bases from J, with 12 bases between. The germline CDR1 and CDR2 sequences are SGHRS and YFSETQ. CDR3 sequence (DNA): TGCGCCAGCAGCTTGGGCTCCGAGTCCCACTATGGCTACACCTTC. Translating it yields CASSLGSESHYGYTF.

Concerning this clone: One end of the junction fails to match germline, which may point to a read error. The chain couples TRBV4-1 to TRBJ1-1; weak D call: TRBD1 (6 bases). Germline CDR1 reads MGHRA; CDR2 reads YSYEKL. The CDR3 sequence is 16 residues long. The CDR3, as DNA: TGCGCCAGCAGCCAAGAATGGTCAGGGGTAAACAGTGAAGCTTTCTTT. Amino acid sequence: CASSQEWSGVNSEAFF.

This clone has more than one count but fewer than ten. Other DNA sequences of this sample code for an identical CDR3. The V and J genes are TRBV6-2 or TRBV6-3 and TRBJ1-3; perhaps TRBD1 as D (6 bases). Germline CDR1 MNHEY, CDR2 SVGEGT. Trimming cost V 0 bases and J 3 bases, with 9 bases left between them. The length of the CDR3 is 15 residues. The CDR3 sequence: CASSYSRDIGNTIYF. The CDR3 region has the DNA TGTGCCAGCAGTTACTCTCGGGACATTGGAAACACCATATATTTT.

The chain uses TRBV7-9 and TRBJ2-7; D unclear. This CDR3 contains 13 residues. The V end was cut by 0 bases, the J end by 3 bases, with 6 bases between. Germline V lookup: CDR1 SEHNR, CDR2 FQNEAQ (reference sequence). This CDR3 is CASSLADLYEQYF. In nucleotides, the CDR3 is TGTGCCAGCAGCTTAGCCGACCTCTACGAGCAGTACTTC.

V is TRBV6-5 and J is TRBJ1-2, with a weak D call TRBD1 (6 bases). CDR1 is MNHEY, CDR2 SVGAGI, per germline. The germline V and J ends were trimmed by 6 bases and 0 bases, with 14 bases remaining between them. The CDR3 has 15 residues. Here the CDR3 reads CASRKQGGTNYGYTF. The DNA for the CDR3 is TGTGCCAGCAGAAAACAGGGAGGGACTAACTATGGCTACACCTTC.

This chain connects TRBV3-1 (or the pseudogene TRBV3-2) to TRBJ2-1; TRBD2 agrees at 10 bases. V gave up 1 base and J gave up 9 bases; unmatched junction bases: 6. The CDR3 spans 15 residues. Germline CDR1 and CDR2: LGHDT and YNNKEL (reference sequence). The CDR3 DNA sequence: TGTGCCAGCAGCCAAGGAAGCGGGAGGGGAGGTGAGCAGTTCTTC. It encodes CASSQGSGRGGEQFF.

This clone was observed a handful of times. V and J are TRBV19 and TRBJ1-1, with unresolved D. The CDR3 totals 13 residues. The ends were cut back, 3 bases at V and 0 bases at J, with 5 bases in the middle. CDR1 LNHDA and CDR2 SQIVND come from the germline V gene (reference sequence). DNA for the CDR3: TGTGCCAGTAGTATTCAGGTGAACACTGAAGCTTTCTTT. The encoded protein is CASSIQVNTEAFF.

This clone came up once. The genes are TRBV5-1 and TRBJ1-1; D is undetermined. Per germline, CDR1 SGHRS and CDR2 YFSETQ. The CDR3 sequence is 14 residues long. V dropped 3 bases and J dropped 1 base, with 10 bases sitting between them. CDR3 residues: CASSSTPGNTEAFF. The CDR3 DNA reads TGCGCCAGCAGCTCTACGCCAGGGAACACTGAAGCTTTCTTT.

This clone was seen once. The chain has TRBV2 and TRBJ2-7; D may be TRBD1 or TRBD2 (6 bases each). The CDR3 consists of 14 residues. V lost 4 bases and J 4 bases, leaving 14 bases between the germline ends. Germline CDR1 reads SNHLY; CDR2 reads FYNNEI. In DNA form, the CDR3 reads TGTGCCAGCAGTGGGGGGGACAATTCGTACGAGCAGTACTTC. Translation: CASSGGDNSYEQYF.

The rearrangement joins TRBV9 to TRBJ1-5; 9 positions match TRBD1. Germline lookup yields CDR1 SGDLS and CDR2 YYNGEE. Losses at the gene ends were 4 bases for V and 6 bases for J; bases not matched to a gene: 8. The CDR3 is made up of 15 amino acids. CDR3 DNA: TGTGCCAGCAGCCCCGGGACAGGGTGGGCTCAGCCCCAGCATTTT. Protein sequence: CASSPGTGWAQPQHF.

The table lists this clone with a count of one. V and J are TRBV28 and TRBJ1-1, with 7 bases matching TRBD1. Germline V gives CDR1 MDHEN, CDR2 SYDVKM. The CDR3 runs 13 residues. Trimming removed 3 bases from V and 6 bases from J; junction bases left unmatched: 4. CDR3 loop: CASSFSTGAEAFF. In DNA, the CDR3 is TGTGCCAGCAGTTTCTCAACAGGGGCTGAAGCTTTCTTT. Looking up the rest from reference TRBV28 and TRBJ1-1 gives the full variable domain: DVKVTQSSRYLVKRTGEKVFLECVQDMDHENMFWYRQDPGLGLRLIYFSYDVKMKEKGDIPEGYSVSREKKERFSLILESASTNQTSMYLCASSFSTGAEAFFGQGTRLTVV.

The chain is built from TRBV7-2 and TRBJ2-1; D ambiguous. This CDR3 comprises 15 residues. Germline values: CDR1 SGHTA, CDR2 FQGNSA. Trimming pared 0 bases from V and 10 bases from J, leaving 16 bases between. Written as DNA, the CDR3 is TGTGCCAGCAGCTTAGCCCGAGGCCGACGGACGGAGCAGTTCTTC. Translated, it gives CASSLARGRRTEQFF.

The chain carries TRBV5-1 and TRBJ2-1, with a possible D match to TRBD2 (6 bases). Trimming left V 2 bases short and J 10 bases short, with 13 bases between. This CDR3 is 13 amino acids long. Germline V gene sequence: CDR1 SGHRS, CDR2 YFSETQ. The CDR3 DNA sequence: TGCGCCAGCAGCTTCCCTCGCGGGGAAGAGCAGTTCTTC. Translation gives CASSFPRGEEQFF.

The chain couples TRBV9 to TRBJ1-6, with TRBD1 as a possible D gene (5 bases). V lost 0 bases, J lost 9 bases, and 10 bases lay in between. CDR1 SGDLS and CDR2 YYNGEE come from the germline V gene. This CDR3 region has 14 residues. For the CDR3, the DNA is TGTGCCAGCAGCGTAGGTGGGGGTGGTTCACCCCTCCACTTT. Its protein is CASSVGGGGSPLHF.

The V call is TRBV2, the J call TRBJ1-3, with a possible D match to TRBD1 (5 bases). V lost 3 bases and J lost 2, with 11 bases in between. This CDR3 contains 15 residues. Per the germline V gene, CDR1 is SNHLY and CDR2 is FYNNEI. The CDR3 nucleotides are TGTGCCAGCAGTGAGGCAGGGCCTCCTGGAAACACCATATATTTT. Encoded protein: CASSEAGPPGNTIYF.

The chain joins TRBV19 to TRBJ1-2; D unresolved. V lost 5 bases and J lost 8, with 15 bases in between. Germline lookup yields CDR1 LNHDA and CDR2 SQIVND (reference sequence). This CDR3 comprises 13 residues. CDR3 DNA: TGTGCCAGTAGTTGGGTCAAGGATAGGGGCTACACCTTC. Translated: CASSWVKDRGYTF.